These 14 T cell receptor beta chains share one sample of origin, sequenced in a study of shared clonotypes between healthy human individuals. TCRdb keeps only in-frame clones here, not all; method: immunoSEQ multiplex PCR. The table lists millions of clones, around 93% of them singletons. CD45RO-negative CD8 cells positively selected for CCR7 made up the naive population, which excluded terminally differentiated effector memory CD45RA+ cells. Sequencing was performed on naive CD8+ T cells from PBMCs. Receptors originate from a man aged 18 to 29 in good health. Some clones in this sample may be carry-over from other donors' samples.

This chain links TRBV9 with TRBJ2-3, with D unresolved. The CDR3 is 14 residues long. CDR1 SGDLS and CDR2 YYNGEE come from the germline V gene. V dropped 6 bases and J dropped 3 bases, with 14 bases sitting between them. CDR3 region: CASTRSKQTDTQYF. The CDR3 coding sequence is TGTGCCAGCACCCGTTCGAAGCAGACAGATACGCAGTATTTT.

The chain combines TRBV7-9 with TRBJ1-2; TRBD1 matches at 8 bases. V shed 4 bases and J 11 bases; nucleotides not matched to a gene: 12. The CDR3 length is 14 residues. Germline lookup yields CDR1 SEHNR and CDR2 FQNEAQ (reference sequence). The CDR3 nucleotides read TGTGCCAGCAGCTCCGTAAGACAGGGGCTGCGATACACCTTC. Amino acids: CASSSVRQGLRYTF.

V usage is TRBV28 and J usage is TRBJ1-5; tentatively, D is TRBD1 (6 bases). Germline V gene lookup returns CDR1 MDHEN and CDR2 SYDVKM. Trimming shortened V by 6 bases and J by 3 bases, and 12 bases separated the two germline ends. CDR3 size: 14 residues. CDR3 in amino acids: CASSTDRNNQPQHF. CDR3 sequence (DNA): TGTGCCAGCAGCACAGACAGGAACAATCAGCCCCAGCATTTT.

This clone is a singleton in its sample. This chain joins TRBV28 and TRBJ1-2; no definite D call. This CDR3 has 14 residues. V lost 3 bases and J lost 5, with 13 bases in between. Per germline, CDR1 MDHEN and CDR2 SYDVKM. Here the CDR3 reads CASSFGEGPYGYTF. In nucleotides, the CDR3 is TGTGCCAGCAGTTTCGGCGAAGGTCCTTATGGCTACACCTTC.

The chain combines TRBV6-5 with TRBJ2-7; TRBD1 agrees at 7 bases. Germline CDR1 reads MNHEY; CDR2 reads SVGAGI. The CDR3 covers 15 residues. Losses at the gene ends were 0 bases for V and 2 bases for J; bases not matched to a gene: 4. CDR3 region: CASSYSGTETYEQYF. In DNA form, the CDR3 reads TGTGCCAGCAGTTACTCGGGGACAGAAACCTACGAGCAGTACTTC.

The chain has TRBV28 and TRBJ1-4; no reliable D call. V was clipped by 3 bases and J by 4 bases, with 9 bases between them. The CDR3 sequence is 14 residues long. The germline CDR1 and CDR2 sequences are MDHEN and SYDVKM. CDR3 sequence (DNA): TGTGCCAGCAGTTTGGTCCAGCTTAATGAAAAACTGTTTTTT. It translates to CASSLVQLNEKLFF.

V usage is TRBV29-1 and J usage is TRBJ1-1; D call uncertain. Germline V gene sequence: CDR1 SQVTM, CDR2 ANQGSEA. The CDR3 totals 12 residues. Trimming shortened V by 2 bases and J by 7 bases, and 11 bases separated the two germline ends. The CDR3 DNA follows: TGCAGCGTTGAAACCCGGGTCAGTGAAGCTTTCTTT. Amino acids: CSVETRVSEAFF.

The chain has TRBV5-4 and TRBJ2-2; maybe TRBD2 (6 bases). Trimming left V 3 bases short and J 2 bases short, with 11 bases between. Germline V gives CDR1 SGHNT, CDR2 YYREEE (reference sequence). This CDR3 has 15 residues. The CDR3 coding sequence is TGTGCCAGCAGCTCCCCGGACTATAACACCGGGGAGCTGTTTTTT. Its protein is CASSSPDYNTGELFF. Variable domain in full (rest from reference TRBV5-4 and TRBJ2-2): ETGVTQSPTHLIKTRGQQVTLRCSSQSGHNTVSWYQQALGQGPQFIFQYYREEENGRGNFPPRFSGLQFPNYSSELNVNALELDDSALYLCASSSPDYNTGELFFGEGSRLTVL.

The CDR3: CASSPLAGTAGYTF. Here the CDR3 DNA reads TGTGCCAGCAGTCCCCTGGCCGGGACGGCCGGCTACACCTTC. This chain joins TRBV27 and TRBJ1-2; D might be TRBD1 (5 bases). The CDR3 runs 14 residues. The germline V and J ends were trimmed by 5 bases and 8 bases, with 18 bases remaining between them. Germline-derived CDR1 and CDR2 are MNHEY and SMNVEV (reference sequence).

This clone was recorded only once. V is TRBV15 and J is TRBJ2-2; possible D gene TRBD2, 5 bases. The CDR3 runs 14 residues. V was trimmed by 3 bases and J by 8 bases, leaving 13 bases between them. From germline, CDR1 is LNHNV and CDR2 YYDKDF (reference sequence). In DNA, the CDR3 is TGTGCCACCAGCAGGCGGACGGGGATTGGGGAGCTGTTTTTT. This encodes CATSRRTGIGELFF.

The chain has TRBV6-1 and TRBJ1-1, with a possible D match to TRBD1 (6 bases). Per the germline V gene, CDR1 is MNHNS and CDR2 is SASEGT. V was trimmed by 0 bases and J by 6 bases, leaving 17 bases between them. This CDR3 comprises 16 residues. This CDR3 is CASSEAGWTEDSEAFF. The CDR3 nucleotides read TGTGCCAGCAGTGAAGCCGGGTGGACAGAGGACTCTGAAGCTTTCTTT.

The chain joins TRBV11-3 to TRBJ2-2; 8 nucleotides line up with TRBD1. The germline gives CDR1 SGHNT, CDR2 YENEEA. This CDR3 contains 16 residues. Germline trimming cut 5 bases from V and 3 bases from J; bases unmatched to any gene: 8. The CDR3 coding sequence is TGTGCCAGCAGCACCCGGACAGGGATTTACACCGGGGAGCTGTTTTTT. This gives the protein CASSTRTGIYTGELFF.

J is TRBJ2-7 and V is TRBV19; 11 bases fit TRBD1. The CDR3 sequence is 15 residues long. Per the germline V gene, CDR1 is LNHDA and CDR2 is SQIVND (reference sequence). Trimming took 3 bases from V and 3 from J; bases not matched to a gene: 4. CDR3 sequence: CASSIFGTGGYEQYF. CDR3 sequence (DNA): TGTGCCAGTAGTATCTTTGGGACAGGGGGCTACGAGCAGTACTTC. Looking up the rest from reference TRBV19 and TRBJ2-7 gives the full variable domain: DGGITQSPKYLFRKEGQNVTLSCEQNLNHDAMYWYRQDPGQGLRLIYYSQIVNDFQKGDIAEGYSVSREKKESFPLTVTSAQKNPTAFYLCASSIFGTGGYEQYFGPGTRLTVT.

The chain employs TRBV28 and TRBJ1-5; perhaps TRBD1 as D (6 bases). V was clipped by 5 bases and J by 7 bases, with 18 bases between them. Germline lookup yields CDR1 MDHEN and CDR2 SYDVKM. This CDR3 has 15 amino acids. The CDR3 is CASSQDWEGVQPQHF. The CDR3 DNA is TGTGCCAGCAGTCAGGACTGGGAGGGGGTACAGCCCCAGCATTTT.